Each of the 26 T cell receptor beta chains below was sequenced from the same sample in a study of shared clonotypes between healthy human individuals. Here immunoSEQ multiplex PCR was the method, and the copy in TCRdb shows in-frame clones only, minus some. This table has about 600,000 clones, approximately 97% appearing once. The specimen sequenced was naive CD4+ T cells sorted from blood. Subset indicated: CD45RA+ positively selected. The receptors shown here come from a woman in her 30s in good health.

The chain uses TRBV29-1 and TRBJ2-3; the D gene is possibly TRBD1 (6 bases). There are 15 residues in the CDR3. Between the trimmed V and J ends, which lost 3 bases and 1 base, there was a span of 14 bases. CDR1 is SQVTM, CDR2 ANQGSEA, per germline. CDR3 residues: CSVDMGARGTDTQYF. In DNA form, the CDR3 reads TGCAGCGTTGATATGGGGGCGCGAGGCACAGATACGCAGTATTTT.

This chain joins TRBV6-5 and TRBJ2-5; D possibly corresponds to TRBD2 (6 bases). Trimming stripped 5 bases from V and 0 bases from J, with 13 bases between. The CDR3 runs 15 residues. Germline lookup yields CDR1 MNHEY and CDR2 SVGAGI. The CDR3 here is CASSNRDLNQETQYF. In DNA, the CDR3 is TGTGCCAGCAGTAACCGGGACTTAAACCAAGAGACCCAGTACTTC.

A remark on this clone: Germline and junction disagree at one end, which may indicate a read error. The rearrangement uses TRBV5-1 and TRBJ2-7; D tentatively fits TRBD1 or TRBD2 (6 bases each). Germline CDR1 SGHRS, CDR2 YFSETQ. The CDR3 sequence is 15 residues long. CDR3 bases: TGCGCCAGCGGCTTGGAACAGGGCGGGAACTACGAGCAGTACTTC. Residues: CASGLEQGGNYEQYF.

The V and J genes are TRBV20-1 and TRBJ2-5, with D unresolved. Germline V gene lookup returns CDR1 DFQATT and CDR2 SNEGSKA (reference sequence). With 7 bases removed from V and 4 bases from J, the gap between germline ends came to 4 bases. This CDR3 has 9 amino acids. CDR3 nucleotide sequence: TGCAGTGTTACAGAGACCCAGTACTTC. Amino acids: CSVTETQYF.

This clone was detected once. J is TRBJ1-5 and V is TRBV28; possibly TRBD1 for D (5 bases). CDR3 length: 14 amino acids. With 6 bases removed from V and 5 bases from J, the gap between germline ends came to 14 bases. Germline-derived CDR1 and CDR2 are MDHEN and SYDVKM. The DNA for the CDR3 is TGTGCCAGCAGGCCTGGGGCAGGGCATCAGCCCCAGCATTTT. This translates into CASRPGAGHQPQHF.

The chain carries TRBV11-3 and TRBJ2-1; D unresolved. The germline CDR1 and CDR2 sequences are SGHNT and YENEEA. V dropped 1 base and J dropped 5 bases, with 6 bases sitting between them. The CDR3 has 13 amino acids. The CDR3 DNA sequence: TGTGCCAGCAGCTTAGGTGGGGACAATGAGCAGTTCTTC. Its protein is CASSLGGDNEQFF.

The J gene is TRBJ2-7, the V gene TRBV30; possible D gene TRBD2, 6 bases. This CDR3 has 13 residues. Trimming stripped 4 bases from V and 9 bases from J, with 19 bases between. Looked up from germline, CDR1 is GTSNPN and CDR2 is SVGIG (reference sequence). The CDR3 protein is CAWMGTGVGTQYF. In DNA form, the CDR3 reads TGTGCCTGGATGGGTACGGGGGTAGGAACGCAGTACTTC.

About this clone itself: The sample carries other DNA sequences with the same CDR3. The chain combines TRBV28 with TRBJ2-7; D is perhaps TRBD1 (6 bases). V was cut by 4 bases and J by 4 bases, with 14 bases left in between. Per germline, CDR1 MDHEN and CDR2 SYDVKM. The CDR3 loop spans 14 amino acids. CDR3: CASSSGQGPYEQYF. In DNA form, the CDR3 reads TGTGCCAGCAGTTCGGGACAAGGACCGTACGAGCAGTACTTC.

DNA of the CDR3: TGTGCCAGCAGCCGCCAGACTAGTATCTACGAGCAGTACTTC. As protein: CASSRQTSIYEQYF. The chain links TRBV6-5 to TRBJ2-7, with a weak D call TRBD2 (6 bases). The CDR3 covers 14 residues. Germline CDR1 is MNHEY and CDR2 is SVGAGI. V was shortened by 6 bases and J by 3 bases, with 15 bases between the two germline ends.

The V and J genes are TRBV4-1 and TRBJ2-1, with TRBD2 matching 10 bases. Germline V gives CDR1 MGHRA, CDR2 YSYEKL. Trimming took 3 bases from V and 4 from J; bases not matched to a gene: 15. The CDR3 covers 19 residues. Here the CDR3 reads CASSHWPAPGTSEYNEQFF. In DNA, the CDR3 is TGCGCCAGCAGCCATTGGCCGGCCCCCGGGACTAGCGAATACAATGAGCAGTTCTTC.

The chain links TRBV28 to TRBJ2-5; 14 bases fit TRBD2. Judging by the DNA end, TRBJ2-7 fits better; the J call may be wrong. Germline V gene data show CDR1 as MDHEN and CDR2 as SYDVKM. This CDR3 is 16 amino acids long. The CDR3 DNA sequence: TGTGCCAGCAGTGACCCGGGACTAGCGGGAGAATACGAGCAGTACTTC. It specifies CASSDPGLAGEYEQYF.

The chain recombines TRBV18 with TRBJ2-7, with D hard to call. The CDR3 is made up of 14 amino acids. The germline CDR1 and CDR2 sequences are KGHSH and LQKENI. The ends were cut back, 3 bases at V and 3 bases at J, with 12 bases in the middle. CDR3 in amino acids: CASSPTVGVYEQYF. CDR3 bases: TGTGCCAGCTCACCTACCGTTGGGGTCTACGAGCAGTACTTC.

The rearrangement joins TRBV6-6 to TRBJ2-7, with unresolved D. The CDR3 runs 15 residues. The germline V and J ends were trimmed by 4 bases and 0 bases, with 13 bases remaining between them. CDR1 and CDR2 (germline): MNHNY, SVGAGI (reference sequence). This CDR3 is CASSSPDGSSYEQYF. The CDR3 bases are TGTGCCAGCAGTTCCCCTGACGGCAGCTCCTACGAGCAGTACTTC.

The V call is TRBV29-1, the J call TRBJ1-1; TRBD1 aligns across 8 bases. Germline V gene lookup returns CDR1 SQVTM and CDR2 ANQGSEA. This CDR3 has 13 amino acids. Trimming at V came to 2 bases and at J to 6 bases, leaving 5 bases not matched to a gene. The CDR3 loop reads CSVERTGSAEAFF. CDR3 sequence (DNA): TGCAGCGTTGAACGGACAGGGTCCGCTGAAGCTTTCTTT.

This chain uses TRBV5-6 with TRBJ2-5; 7 positions agree with TRBD2. From germline, CDR1 is SGHDT and CDR2 YYEEEE. The CDR3 consists of 14 residues. Trimming removed 5 bases from V and 4 bases from J; junction bases left unmatched: 8. The DNA of the CDR3 is TGTGCCAGCAGTTCTCCGACGGGGGGAGAGACCCAGTACTTC. This gives the protein CASSSPTGGETQYF.

The chain joins TRBV28 to TRBJ2-2; D gene uncertain. The V gene's germline CDR1 is MDHEN and CDR2 SYDVKM. The V and J ends lost 6 bases and 8 bases respectively, with 13 bases between them. The CDR3 is 13 residues long. DNA of the CDR3: TGTGCCAGCAGGGACGGCTATGATGGGGAGCTGTTTTTT. Its translation is CASRDGYDGELFF.

This sequence joins TRBV6-5 and TRBJ1-5, with TRBD1 identical over 10 bases. This CDR3 spans 14 amino acids. Trimming at V came to 5 bases and at J to 7 bases, leaving 5 bases not matched to a gene. The germline V gene encodes CDR1 MNHEY and CDR2 SVGAGI. The CDR3 is CASSRTGGDQPQHF. CDR3 in DNA: TGTGCCAGCAGTCGGACAGGGGGGGACCAGCCCCAGCATTTT.

This chain joins TRBV6-1 and TRBJ1-3; a weak D match, TRBD1 (5 bases). There are 17 residues in the CDR3. CDR1 MNHNS and CDR2 SASEGT come from the germline V gene. Trimming removed 1 base from V and 0 bases from J, with 13 bases in between. The CDR3 reads CASSEVSGTISGNTIYF. CDR3 nucleotides: TGTGCCAGCAGTGAAGTTTCAGGGACCATCTCTGGAAACACCATATATTTT.

This clone was found once. The chain combines TRBV5-1 with TRBJ1-2; TRBD1 is a possible D gene (6 bases). The length of the CDR3 is 15 residues. The V gene's germline CDR1 is SGHRS and CDR2 YFSETQ. V shed 1 base and J shed 6 bases, with 16 bases lying between them. The chain's CDR3 is CASSLNVGASNGYTF. CDR3 bases: TGCGCCAGCAGCTTGAACGTGGGGGCTTCTAATGGCTACACCTTC.

The CDR3: CAWSVGILGQGAGYTF. CDR3 bases: TGTGCCTGGAGTGTAGGGATCCTCGGACAGGGGGCTGGCTACACCTTC. This chain joins TRBV30 and TRBJ1-2; the match to TRBD1 covers 11 bases. CDR1 is GTSNPN, CDR2 SVGIG, per germline (reference sequence). V trimming: 0 bases; J trimming: 7 bases; junction bases outside the gene matches: 10. This CDR3 comprises 16 residues.

The chain links TRBV6-1 to TRBJ1-2, with D uncertain. This CDR3 has 11 residues. Trimming took off 5 bases at V and 8 bases at J, with 9 bases between the two ends. From germline, CDR1 is MNHNS and CDR2 SASEGT. Here the CDR3 DNA reads TGTGCCAGCAGTCTGGGTGGAGGCTACACCTTC. Translated, it gives CASSLGGGYTF.

V is TRBV2 and J is TRBJ1-2; D gene unclear. V dropped 4 bases and J dropped 12 bases, with 12 bases sitting between them. From germline, CDR1 is SNHLY and CDR2 FYNNEI. There are 11 residues in the CDR3. This chain's CDR3 is CASSGYRENTF. The CDR3, as DNA: TGTGCCAGCAGTGGCTACAGAGAGAACACCTTC.

This sequence joins TRBV5-1 and TRBJ2-7, with D possibly TRBD2 on 6 matching bases. The CDR3 consists of 13 residues. V lost 1 base and J lost 6, with 11 bases in between. In germline, CDR1 is SGHRS, CDR2 YFSETQ. CDR3 sequence reads: CASSLYKEGEQYF. The CDR3 DNA reads TGCGCCAGCAGCTTGTATAAGGAGGGCGAGCAGTACTTC.

The rearrangement joins TRBV6-6 to TRBJ2-7; 9 bases match TRBD2. This CDR3 comprises 16 residues. The germline V gene encodes CDR1 MNHNY and CDR2 SVGAGI (reference sequence). The junction had 14 bases not matched to a gene; V was cut back by 5 bases and J by 6 bases. In nucleotides, the CDR3 is TGTGCCAGCAGTACCCCTATTTTCCCGGGACTAGCCGAGCAGTACTTC. The encoded protein is CASSTPIFPGLAEQYF.

V usage is TRBV7-2 and J usage is TRBJ1-1; a possible D gene is TRBD1 (6 bases). The CDR3 length is 14 residues. Germline CDR1 is SGHTA and CDR2 is FQGNSA. Trimming left V 2 bases short and J 2 bases short, with 9 bases between. CDR3 protein: CASSLQGTNTEAFF. The CDR3 DNA follows: TGTGCCAGCAGCTTACAAGGGACAAACACTGAAGCTTTCTTT.

The CDR3 protein is CASSSTGTASYEQYF. The DNA of the CDR3 is TGTGCCAGCAGTTCCACCGGGACAGCATCCTACGAGCAGTACTTC. This rearrangement joins TRBV28 to TRBJ2-7; 7 positions agree with TRBD1. Germline CDR1 is MDHEN and CDR2 is SYDVKM. The CDR3 loop spans 15 amino acids. The junction had 7 bases not matched to a gene; V was cut back by 4 bases and J by 1 base.